This T cell receptor (beta chain) was sequenced during a study of cytomegalovirus exposure and HLA in healthy donors. Notes on the study in general: Solely CMV serostatus was available to characterize immune exposure. HLA-A and HLA-B allele assignments for most subjects were reportedly predicted accurately using TCR beta sequences. Presence/absence analyses assumed roughly uniform sequencing depth across donors. In a later analysis, a missense DCLRE1C variant was linked to TCR beta V- and J-gene trimming.

This clone was recorded once. What it binds is not known. The V end lost 4 bases, the J end lost 4 bases, and 14 bases lay between the germline ends. The CDR3 runs to 14 residues. The V gene's germline CDR1 is SQVTM and CDR2 ANQGSEA. Use of 60 Vbeta and 13 Jbeta primers characterized the PCR. Libraries were prepared by immunoSEQ multiplex PCR; TCRdb keeps only in-frame clonotypes and omits some of them. The table records about 150,000 clones, 60% to 85% of them present only once. The TCR sequence derives from a man aged 35-49 years in good health and CMV-seropositive. Sequencing was carried out using PBMCs. J is TRBJ2-1 and V is TRBV29-1; D perhaps matches TRBD2 (6 bases). The CDR3 loop reads CSVVRRAPYNEQFF. The CDR3, as DNA: TGCAGCGTTGTGAGGAGGGCCCCATACAATGAGCAGTTCTTC.